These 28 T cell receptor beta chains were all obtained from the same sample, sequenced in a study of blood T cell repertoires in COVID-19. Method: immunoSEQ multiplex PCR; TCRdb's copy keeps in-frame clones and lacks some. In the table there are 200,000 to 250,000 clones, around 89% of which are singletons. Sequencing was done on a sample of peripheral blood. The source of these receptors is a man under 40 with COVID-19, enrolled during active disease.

The CDR3, as DNA: TGTGCCACCCGACCCGGGGCTAACTATGGCTACACCTTC. This gives the protein CATRPGANYGYTF. V gene TRBV15 combines with J gene TRBJ1-2; D gene uncertain. CDR3 size: 13 residues. CDR1 LNHNV and CDR2 YYDKDF come from the germline V gene (reference sequence). The germline V and J ends were trimmed by 8 bases and 0 bases, with 10 bases remaining between them.

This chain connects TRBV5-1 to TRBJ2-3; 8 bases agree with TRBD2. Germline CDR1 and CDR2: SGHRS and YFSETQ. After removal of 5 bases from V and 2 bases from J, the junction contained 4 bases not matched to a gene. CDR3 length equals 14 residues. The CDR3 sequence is CASRLAGNTDTQYF. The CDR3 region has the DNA TGCGCCAGCAGATTAGCGGGGAACACAGATACGCAGTATTTT.

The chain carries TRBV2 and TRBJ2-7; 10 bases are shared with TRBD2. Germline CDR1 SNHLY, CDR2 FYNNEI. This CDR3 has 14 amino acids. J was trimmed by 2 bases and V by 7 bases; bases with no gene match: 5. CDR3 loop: CASMQREGPYEQYF. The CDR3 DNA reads TGTGCCAGCATGCAGCGGGAGGGCCCCTACGAGCAGTACTTC.

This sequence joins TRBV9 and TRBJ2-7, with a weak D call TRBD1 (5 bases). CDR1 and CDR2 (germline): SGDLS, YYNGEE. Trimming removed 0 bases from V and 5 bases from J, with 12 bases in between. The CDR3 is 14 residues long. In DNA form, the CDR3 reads TGTGCCAGCAGCGTAGATCCAGGGATCAACGAGCAGTACTTC. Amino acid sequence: CASSVDPGINEQYF. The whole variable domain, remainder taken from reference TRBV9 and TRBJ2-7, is DSGVTQTPKHLITATGQRVTLRCSPRSGDLSVYWYQQSLDQGLQFLIQYYNGEERAKGNILERFSAQQFPDLHSELNLSSLELGDSALYFCASSVDPGINEQYFGPGTRLTVT.

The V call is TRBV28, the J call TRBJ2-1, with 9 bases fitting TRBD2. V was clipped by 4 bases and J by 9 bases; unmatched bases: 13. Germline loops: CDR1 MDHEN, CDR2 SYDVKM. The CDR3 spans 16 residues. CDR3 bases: TGTGCCAGCAGTTCCCGAAGAGCGGGAGGATGGTTTGAGCAGTTCTTC. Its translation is CASSSRRAGGWFEQFF.

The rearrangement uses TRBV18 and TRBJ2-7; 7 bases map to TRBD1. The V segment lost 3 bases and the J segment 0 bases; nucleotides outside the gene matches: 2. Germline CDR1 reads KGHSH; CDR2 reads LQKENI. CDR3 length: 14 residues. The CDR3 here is CASSPGTASYEQYF. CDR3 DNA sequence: TGTGCCAGCTCACCCGGGACAGCCTCCTACGAGCAGTACTTC.

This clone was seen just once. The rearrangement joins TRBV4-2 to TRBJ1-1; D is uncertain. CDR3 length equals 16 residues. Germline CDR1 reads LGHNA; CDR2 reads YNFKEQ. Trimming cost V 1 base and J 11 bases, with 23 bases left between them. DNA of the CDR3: TGTGCCAGCAGCCAAGGAAGAACCGCCCGGGCAAGGGAGGCTTTCTTT. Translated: CASSQGRTARAREAFF.

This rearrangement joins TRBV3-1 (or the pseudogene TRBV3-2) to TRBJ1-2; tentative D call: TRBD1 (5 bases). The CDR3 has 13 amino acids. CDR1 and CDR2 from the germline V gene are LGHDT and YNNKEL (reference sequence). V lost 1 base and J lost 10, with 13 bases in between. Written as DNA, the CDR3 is TGTGCCAGCAGCCAAGGAAAGGCGGGGGTCTACACCTTC. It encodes CASSQGKAGVYTF.

CDR3 nucleotide sequence: TGTGCCAGTAGTCAGGACAGTAACTATGGCTACACCTTC. Its translation: CASSQDSNYGYTF. The chain combines TRBV19 with TRBJ1-2; a weak D match, TRBD1 (6 bases). Germline V CDR1 and CDR2: LNHDA, SQIVND (reference sequence). The V end lost 5 bases, the J end lost 1 base, and 8 bases lay between the germline ends. This CDR3 is built from 13 residues.

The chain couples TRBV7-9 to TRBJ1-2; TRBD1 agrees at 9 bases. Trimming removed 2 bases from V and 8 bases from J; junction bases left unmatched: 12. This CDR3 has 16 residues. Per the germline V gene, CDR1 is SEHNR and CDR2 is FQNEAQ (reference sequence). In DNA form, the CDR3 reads TGTGCCAGCAGCTTAATGGAGGCCCGGGACAGGGACGGCTACACCTTC. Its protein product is CASSLMEARDRDGYTF.

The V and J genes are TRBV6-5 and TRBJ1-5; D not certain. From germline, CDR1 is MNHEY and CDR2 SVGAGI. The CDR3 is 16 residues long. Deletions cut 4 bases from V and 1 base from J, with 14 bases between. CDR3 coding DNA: TGTGCCAGCAGTTCCCCAGCCGCGGTGAGCAATCAGCCCCAGCATTTT. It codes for CASSSPAAVSNQPQHF.

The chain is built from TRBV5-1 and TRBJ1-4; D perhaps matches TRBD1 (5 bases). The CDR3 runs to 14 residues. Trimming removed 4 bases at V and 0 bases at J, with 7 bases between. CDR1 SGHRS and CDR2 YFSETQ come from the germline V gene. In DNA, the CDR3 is TGCGCCAGCAGCGCGACAGCAACTAATGAAAAACTGTTTTTT. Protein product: CASSATATNEKLFF.

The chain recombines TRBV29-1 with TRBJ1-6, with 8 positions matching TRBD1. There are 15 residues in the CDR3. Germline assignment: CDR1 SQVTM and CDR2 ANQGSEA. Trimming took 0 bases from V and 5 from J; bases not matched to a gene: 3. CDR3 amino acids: CSVEEGQDHNSPLHF. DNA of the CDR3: TGCAGCGTTGAAGAGGGACAGGATCATAATTCACCCCTCCACTTT.

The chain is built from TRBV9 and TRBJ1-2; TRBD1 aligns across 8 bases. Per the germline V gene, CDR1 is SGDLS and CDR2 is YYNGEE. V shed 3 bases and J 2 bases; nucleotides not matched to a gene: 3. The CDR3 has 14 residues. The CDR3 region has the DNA TGTGCCAGCAGCGGGACAGGGTCAAACTATGGCTACACCTTC. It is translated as CASSGTGSNYGYTF.

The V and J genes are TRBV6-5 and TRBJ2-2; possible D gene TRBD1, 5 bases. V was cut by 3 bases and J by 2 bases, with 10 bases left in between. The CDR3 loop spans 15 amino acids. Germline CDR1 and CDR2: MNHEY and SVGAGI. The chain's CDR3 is CASSYSDSNTGELFF. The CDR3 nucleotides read TGTGCCAGCAGTTATTCCGACAGTAACACCGGGGAGCTGTTTTTT.

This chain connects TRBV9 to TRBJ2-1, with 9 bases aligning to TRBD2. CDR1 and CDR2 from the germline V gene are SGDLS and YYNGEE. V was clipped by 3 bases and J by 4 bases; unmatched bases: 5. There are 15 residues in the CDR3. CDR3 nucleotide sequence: TGTGCCAGCAGCGCGACTAGCGGAGGATACAATGAGCAGTTCTTC. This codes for CASSATSGGYNEQFF.

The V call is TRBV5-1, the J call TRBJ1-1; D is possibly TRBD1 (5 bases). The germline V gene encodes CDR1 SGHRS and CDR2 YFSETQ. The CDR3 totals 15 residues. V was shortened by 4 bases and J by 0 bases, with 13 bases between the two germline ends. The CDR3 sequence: CASSKDTQLNTEAFF. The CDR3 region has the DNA TGCGCCAGCAGCAAGGACACCCAATTGAACACTGAAGCTTTCTTT. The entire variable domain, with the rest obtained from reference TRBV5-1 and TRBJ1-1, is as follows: KAGVTQTPRYLIKTRGQQVTLSCSPISGHRSVSWYQQTPGQGLQFLFEYFSETQRNKGNFPGRFSGRQFSNSRSEMNVSTLELGDSALYLCASSKDTQLNTEAFFGQGTRLTVV.

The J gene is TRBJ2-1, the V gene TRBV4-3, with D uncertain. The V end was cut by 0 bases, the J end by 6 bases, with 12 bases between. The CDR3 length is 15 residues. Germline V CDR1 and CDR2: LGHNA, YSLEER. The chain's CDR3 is CASSQDAPRGNEQFF. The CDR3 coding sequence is TGCGCCAGCAGCCAAGACGCACCTAGAGGCAATGAGCAGTTCTTC.

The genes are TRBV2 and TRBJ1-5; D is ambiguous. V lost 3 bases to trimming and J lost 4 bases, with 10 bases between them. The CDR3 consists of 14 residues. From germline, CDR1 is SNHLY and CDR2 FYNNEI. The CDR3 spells CASSDRGMNQPQHF. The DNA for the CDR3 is TGTGCCAGCAGTGATCGGGGAATGAATCAGCCCCAGCATTTT.

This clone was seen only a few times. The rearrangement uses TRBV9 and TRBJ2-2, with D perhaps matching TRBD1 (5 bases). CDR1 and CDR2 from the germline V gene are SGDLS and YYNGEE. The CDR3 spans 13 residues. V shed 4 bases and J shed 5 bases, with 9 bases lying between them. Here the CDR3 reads CASSPRATGELFF. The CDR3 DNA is TGTGCCAGCAGCCCCAGGGCTACCGGGGAGCTGTTTTTT. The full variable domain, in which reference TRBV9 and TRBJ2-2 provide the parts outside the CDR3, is DSGVTQTPKHLITATGQRVTLRCSPRSGDLSVYWYQQSLDQGLQFLIQYYNGEERAKGNILERFSAQQFPDLHSELNLSSLELGDSALYFCASSPRATGELFFGEGSRLTVL.

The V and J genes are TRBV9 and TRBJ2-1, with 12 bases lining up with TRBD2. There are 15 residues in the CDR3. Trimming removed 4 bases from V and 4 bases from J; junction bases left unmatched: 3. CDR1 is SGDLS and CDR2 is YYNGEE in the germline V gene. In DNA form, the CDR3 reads TGTGCCAGCAGCCTAGCGGGGGGGCCGTACAATGAGCAGTTCTTC. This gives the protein CASSLAGGPYNEQFF.

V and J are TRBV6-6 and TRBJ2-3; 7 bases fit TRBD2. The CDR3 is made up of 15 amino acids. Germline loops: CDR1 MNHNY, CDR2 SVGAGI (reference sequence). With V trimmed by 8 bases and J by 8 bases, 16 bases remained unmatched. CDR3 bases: TGTGCCAGCGCCGTAAAAGGGAGGGCTTGGGGTACGCAGTATTTT. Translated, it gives CASAVKGRAWGTQYF.

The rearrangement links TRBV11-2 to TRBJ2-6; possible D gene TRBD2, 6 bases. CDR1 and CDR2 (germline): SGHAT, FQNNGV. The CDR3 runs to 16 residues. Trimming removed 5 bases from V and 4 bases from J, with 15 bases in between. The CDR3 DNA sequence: TGTGCCAGCAGCCCCCCAGGAGGGGTAGGGGCCAACGTCCTGACTTTC. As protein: CASSPPGGVGANVLTF.

CDR3 sequence (DNA): TGTGCCAGCAGCCAGCCAGCGGGAGGGCGGGATGAGCAGTTCTTC. Amino acid sequence: CASSQPAGGRDEQFF. This chain connects TRBV14 to TRBJ2-1, with 10 bases matching TRBD2. The CDR3 loop spans 15 amino acids. Germline CDR1 and CDR2: SGHDN and FVKESK. The V and J ends lost 3 bases and 8 bases, in that order; junction bases with no gene match: 7.

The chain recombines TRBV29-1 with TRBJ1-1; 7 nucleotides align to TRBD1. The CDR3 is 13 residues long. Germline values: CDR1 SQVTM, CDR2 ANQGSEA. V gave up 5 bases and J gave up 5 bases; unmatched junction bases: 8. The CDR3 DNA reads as TGCAGCGTTCGTTCAGGGGGTTTTACTGAAGCTTTCTTT. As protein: CSVRSGGFTEAFF.

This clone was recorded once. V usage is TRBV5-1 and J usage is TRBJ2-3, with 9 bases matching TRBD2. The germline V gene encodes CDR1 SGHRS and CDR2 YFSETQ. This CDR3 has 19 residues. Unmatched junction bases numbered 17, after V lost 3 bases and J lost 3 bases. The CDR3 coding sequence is TGCGCCAGCAGCTATTCGGAGGGTAGCGGGGGTGTGTGGACAGATACGCAGTATTTT. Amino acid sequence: CASSYSEGSGGVWTDTQYF. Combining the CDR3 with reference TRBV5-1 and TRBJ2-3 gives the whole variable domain KAGVTQTPRYLIKTRGQQVTLSCSPISGHRSVSWYQQTPGQGLQFLFEYFSETQRNKGNFPGRFSGRQFSNSRSEMNVSTLELGDSALYLCASSYSEGSGGVWTDTQYFGPGTRLTVL.

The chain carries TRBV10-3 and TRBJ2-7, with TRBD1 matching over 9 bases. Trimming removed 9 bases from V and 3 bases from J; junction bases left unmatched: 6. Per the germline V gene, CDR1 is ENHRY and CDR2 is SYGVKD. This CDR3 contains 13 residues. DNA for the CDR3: TGTGCCATTAAGCGGGACAGGGACTACGAGCAGTACTTC. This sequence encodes CAIKRDRDYEQYF.

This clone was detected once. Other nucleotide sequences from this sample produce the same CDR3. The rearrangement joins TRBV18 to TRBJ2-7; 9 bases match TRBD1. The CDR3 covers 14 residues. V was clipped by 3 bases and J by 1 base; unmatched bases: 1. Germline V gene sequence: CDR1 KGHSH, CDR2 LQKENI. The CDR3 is CASSPGTGSYEQYF. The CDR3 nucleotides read TGTGCCAGCTCACCCGGGACAGGGTCCTACGAGCAGTACTTC.